Listed here is a single T cell receptor (beta chain). Under the authors' procedure: Estimation of nucleated cell counts relied on the amplification of reference gene primers. Repertoires were generated with immunoSEQ multiplex PCR, while TCRdb's copy carries only in-frame clones and drops some. The V and J calls and clone size are taken from that table; D and trimming were inferred from the DNA. The repertoire holds over 10,000 clones, with roughly 90% as singletons. The source of the sample is a study of blood T cell repertoires in COVID-19. Study details: Samples came from the United States, Italy and Spain, spanning acute and convalescent COVID-19. Nucleic acid was either cDNA or gDNA, and it came from T cells, B-cell-depleted T cells, or PBMCs.

Germline V gives CDR1 SGHNT, CDR2 YYREEE (reference sequence). Trimming took off 2 bases at V and 2 bases at J, with 17 bases between the two ends. CDR3 length: 16 residues. The sample was peripheral blood. This sequence joins TRBV5-4 and TRBJ2-7, with a tentative D call TRBD2 (6 bases). The sequence was obtained from a human donor in a cohort sampled during active COVID-19. The CDR3 region has the DNA TGTGCCAGCAGCTTTGGGGGACTGATCGGGGCCTACGAGCAGTACTTC. This codes for CASSFGGLIGAYEQYF.